This TCR beta chain derives from a study of shared clonotypes between healthy human individuals (dated by TCRdb to 2020 to 2022). General notes on the study: A couple of women and a few men aged 18 to 49 years were included in the cohort. For each donor, CD4 naive and CD4 memory were each run on three plates, CD8 naive on two plates, and CD8 memory on one plate. Blood TCR repertoires of about five healthy adults were deeply sequenced to estimate repertoire size and the extent of clonotype sharing between individuals. To increase sequencing depth and limit assay-specific biases, TCR repertoire library preparation and sequencing were carried out by different laboratories using diverse techniques. Leukapheresis yielded between about 0.85 and 10 billion PBMCs per donor.

Deletion took 4 bases off V and 0 bases off J, with a span of 11 bases between the germline ends. The CDR3 holds 15 amino acids from the cysteine to the phenylalanine. Left in the record is the CDR3 DNA by itself, 45 bases read in frame from the first base. From the germline V gene, CDR1 is ENHRY and CDR2 is SYGVKD. Overall results and qualifications from the work: Across four donors, roughly 5% of naive CD4, approximately 3.5% of naive CD8, roughly 2.2% of memory CD4, and about 0.4% of memory CD8 clonotypes were shared. Estimated clonotype richness was generally larger for naive than for memory subsets. Based on pairwise subsampling, the degree of clonotype sharing among donors was expected to be affected by sequencing depth. Because the study included a small number of donors, the genetic and exposure-history diversity represented was limited. Clonotypes shared by all four sorted-subset donors showed higher generation probabilities than non-shared clonotypes. Rarefaction of sorted-subset datasets indicated incomplete sequencing despite the large sequencing depth. Only blood was sampled, and tissue TCR repertoires likely differ from those in blood.

Donors were healthy HIV-negative adults with no recently reported acute infections or vaccinations. Every donor was a Caucasian adult residing in Nashville, Tennessee, USA. CD8 memory samples consisted of magnetically selected CD45RO+ cells combined with CCR7-negative CD45RA+ effector memory (TemRA) cells. Blood was obtained by leukapheresis, after which PBMCs were separated by Ficoll-Histopaque density gradient centrifugation and cryopreserved in liquid nitrogen vapor phase. Analytical flow cytometry was used to check the purity and quantity of every magnetically sorted T cell population. Each sorted fraction had its genomic DNA isolated and then quantified by UV absorbance on a Nanodrop 2000c. Using the deep immunoSEQ assay, TCR CDR3 regions were amplified from genomic DNA by multiplex PCR. Genomic DNA extracted from each cell subset was distributed evenly over all wells of several immunoSEQ 96-well plates, and each plate served as one replicate. Each replicate PCR for sorted subsets received approximately 220 ng genomic DNA, equal to around 32,000 T cell genomes. Purified libraries were quantified with a Qubit 3.0 fluorometer, sized on a Bioanalyzer 2100, and re-quantified with the KAPA Library Quantification kit. Every immunoSEQ 96-well plate was sequenced on a separate single-read 150-cycle Illumina NextSeq 550 flow cell. Under the source paper's analysis protocol: Because the immunoSEQ output held only junctional sequences and lacked quality scores, the filtering could not match the filtering applied to full-length reads. Sequences were annotated with PyIR, a Python wrapper for IgBLAST v1.9, and V/J genes and CDR3 were assigned using IMGT germline references. Reads were removed for weak V/J assignments (E-value above 1e-6), missing CDR3, stop codons, out-of-frame junctions, or ambiguous translated residues. V3J clonotypes were defined as sequences sharing an identical inferred V gene, J gene, and CDR3 amino acid sequence. The percentage overlap between two repertoires was calculated by dividing the number of shared unique clonotypes by the size of the smaller repertoire. RTK rarefaction, the Chao1 estimator, and Recon v2.1 estimates of unobserved clonotypes were used to assess repertoire richness. For all TCRbeta clonotypes obtained by the gDNA method from four donors, generation probabilities were computed with OLGA. TCRdb took over this immuneACCESS table, retaining in-frame rearrangements with V and J assigned. Such tables are incomplete; in checked studies, under half of the missing clones stem from an unresolved V gene, and the remainder is unexplained. V, J and clone size derive from that table, while D and trimming were established from the DNA sequence. The sample table holds fewer than 850,000 clones, of which roughly 91% were seen once. Jointly, the top ten make up 34% of the sample.

In regard to this clone: Which antigen it targets is not known. Base qualities are not recorded, but no much larger clone differs from it by a single base.

Sequencing used memory CD8+ T cells from PBMCs. The label giving this sample's cell subset or site can be read as: CD45RO+ cells pooled with CCR7-negative TemRA cells. The sequence came from a man in his late teens or twenties in good health. Some clones in this sample may be carry-over from other donors' samples. This chain is built from TRBV10-3 and TRBJ2-3; TRBD2 might be the D gene, on 6 matching bases. The DNA is TGTGCCATCAGTGGGGCGGGGCCAAGCACAGATACGCAGTATTTT. Protein translation: CAISGAGPSTDTQYF.